The 28 T cell receptor beta chains given below trace back to one sample, sequenced in a study of monozygotic twins with inflammatory bowel disease. TCRdb re-called the 5' RACE reads; every CDR3 protein appears as one record, without DNA. The sample includes 200,000 to 250,000 distinct CDR3 sequences. Sequencing was done on a sample of blood. Every receptor here comes from a human donor with ulcerative colitis or Crohn's disease, or a healthy co-twin of an affected twin (not recorded which).

The genes are TRBV21-1 and TRBJ2-7; the TCRdb call, TRBD1, lacks DNA for checking. TRBV21-1 constitutes a pseudogene. CDR3 size: 18 residues. The CDR3: CASWTAGGVPYKPYEQYF.

V and J are TRBV5-1 and TRBJ2-3; TCRdb selects TRBD1, and the lack of DNA leaves this call unchecked. There are 18 residues in the CDR3. Germline V gene lookup returns CDR1 SGHRS and CDR2 YFSETQ. CDR3 in amino acids: CASSLVTTRGTDRDTQYF.

The chain couples TRBV7-9 to TRBJ1-3. The CDR3 consists of 15 residues. Germline V gene lookup returns CDR1 SEHNR and CDR2 FQNEAQ (reference sequence). CDR3: CASSSDSPSGNTIYF.

V gene TRBV5-6 combines with J gene TRBJ1-1; lacking DNA, the TRBD1 call made by TCRdb goes unchecked. The CDR3 totals 15 residues. Germline CDR1 SGHDT, CDR2 YYEEEE. CDR3 sequence: CASSLGGRMNTEAFF.

J is TRBJ2-5 and V is TRBV20-1; TCRdb designates TRBD2, a call that cannot be tested without DNA. This CDR3 has 19 amino acids. Germline CDR1 is DFQATT and CDR2 is SNEGSKA (reference sequence). CDR3 sequence reads: CSAIATRASGSRVQETQYF.

The chain combines TRBV30 with TRBJ2-6; the TCRdb call, TRBD2, lacks DNA for checking. Germline CDR1 GTSNPN, CDR2 SVGIG (reference sequence). The CDR3 consists of 16 residues. The CDR3: CAWSGLGGTGANVLTF. The full variable domain, completed using reference TRBV30 and TRBJ2-6, is SQTIHQWPATLVQPVGSPLSLECTVEGTSNPNLYWYRQAAGRGLQLLFYSVGIGQISSEVPQNLSASRPQDRQFILSSKKLLLSDSGFYLCAWSGLGGTGANVLTFGAGSRLTVL.

The genes are TRBV5-6 and TRBJ1-2; TCRdb indicates TRBD1, and absent DNA this call remains unverified. This CDR3 spans 13 amino acids. Germline loops: CDR1 SGHDT, CDR2 YYEEEE. CDR3 loop: CASSFGTESGYTF.

The chain combines TRBV5-1 with TRBJ1-1. The CDR3 runs to 15 residues. Germline lookup yields CDR1 SGHRS and CDR2 YFSETQ. The CDR3 spells CASSLVGPPEVEAFF.

V gene TRBV5-1 combines with J gene TRBJ2-1; the TCRdb D gene call, TRBD2, has no DNA to confirm it. This CDR3 has 15 residues. CDR1 is SGHRS and CDR2 is YFSETQ in the germline V gene. The CDR3 sequence is CASSLATSPYNEQFF.

This chain links TRBV6-1 with TRBJ1-6. Looked up from germline, CDR1 is MNHNS and CDR2 is SASEGT. The CDR3 spans 16 residues. CDR3: CASSERDVGFNSPLHF.

The chain recombines TRBV5-5 with TRBJ2-7. CDR3 length equals 14 residues. CDR1 is SGHKS, CDR2 YYEKEE, per germline (reference sequence). The CDR3 here is CASSWGGGTYEQYF.

This chain links TRBV7-2 with TRBJ1-1; TCRdb's D gene call, TRBD1, goes unchecked for lack of DNA. This CDR3 spans 14 amino acids. CDR1 is SGHTA and CDR2 is FQGNSA in the germline V gene. The CDR3 sequence: CASSLARDNTEAFF. The complete variable domain, with remaining parts taken from reference TRBV7-2 and TRBJ1-1, reads GAGVSQSPSNKVTEKGKDVELRCDPISGHTALYWYRQSLGQGLEFLIYFQGNSAPDKSGLPSDRFSAERTGGSVSTLTIQRTQQEDSAVYLCASSLARDNTEAFFGQGTRLTVV.

V usage is TRBV20-1 and J usage is TRBJ2-1; the TCRdb call, TRBD1, lacks DNA for checking. This CDR3 comprises 15 residues. The V gene's germline CDR1 is DFQATT and CDR2 SNEGSKA (reference sequence). CDR3 amino acids: CSARDLSGYNNEQFF.

V gene TRBV5-3 combines with J gene TRBJ2-5; the TRBD1 assignment by TCRdb is unverifiable without DNA. TRBV5-3 belongs to the ORF category, with a function that is uncertain. The CDR3 is made up of 15 amino acids. CDR3 in amino acids: CARSWASQGGETQYF.

The gene calls are TRBV9 and TRBJ2-7. The CDR3 is made up of 18 amino acids. CDR1 is SGDLS and CDR2 is YYNGEE in the germline V gene. The CDR3 sequence is CASSPRDLIVRDSYEQYF.

The V gene is TRBV24-1, the J gene TRBJ2-1; TCRdb calls TRBD1, which cannot be checked without DNA. CDR3 size: 11 residues. CDR1 is KGHDR, CDR2 SFDVKD, per germline. The CDR3 spells CATSDGQGQFF.

The chain employs TRBV2 and TRBJ2-7; TCRdb picks TRBD2, but there is no DNA to check that call. CDR3 length: 12 amino acids. CDR1 and CDR2 from the germline V gene are SNHLY and FYNNEI. The CDR3 sequence is CASTAGSYEQYF.

V is TRBV27 and J is TRBJ2-7; TCRdb proposes TRBD1, but this gene call is untestable without DNA. The CDR3 consists of 15 residues. CDR1 is MNHEY and CDR2 is SMNVEV in the germline V gene (reference sequence). The CDR3: CASSLLAGFMGEQYF.

The CDR3 reads CASSSTLTSGGPEAKQFF. The rearrangement uses TRBV11-1 and TRBJ2-1; checking the TCRdb D call of TRBD2 is not possible without DNA. Germline values: CDR1 SGHAT, CDR2 FQDESV (reference sequence). The CDR3 length is 18 residues. Based on the CDR3 plus reference TRBV11-1 and TRBJ2-1, the full variable domain is EAEVAQSPRYKITEKSQAVAFWCDPISGHATLYWYRQILGQGPELLVQFQDESVVDDSQLPKDRFSAERLKGVDSTLKIQPAELGDSAMYLCASSSTLTSGGPEAKQFFGPGTRLTVL.

This rearrangement joins TRBV30 to TRBJ2-5. Looked up from germline, CDR1 is GTSNPN and CDR2 is SVGIG (reference sequence). CDR3 size: 12 residues. The CDR3 loop is CAWSYRGETQYF.

The chain combines TRBV6-5 with TRBJ2-3; lacking DNA, the TRBD2 call made by TCRdb goes unchecked. The CDR3 is 17 residues long. Germline CDR1 reads MNHEY; CDR2 reads SVGAGI. The CDR3 loop is CASSYLVVGSNTDTQYF.

This chain's CDR3 is CASSLVMPYEQYF. The V and J genes are TRBV7-2 and TRBJ2-7. Germline CDR1 and CDR2: SGHTA and FQGNSA. The CDR3 is 13 amino acids. The complete variable domain, with remaining parts taken from reference TRBV7-2 and TRBJ2-7, reads GAGVSQSPSNKVTEKGKDVELRCDPISGHTALYWYRQSLGQGLEFLIYFQGNSAPDKSGLPSDRFSAERTGGSVSTLTIQRTQQEDSAVYLCASSLVMPYEQYFGPGTRLTVT.

The chain has TRBV12-3 or TRBV12-4 and TRBJ1-3. There are 14 residues in the CDR3. The CDR3 is CASRAGVPGNTIYF.

CDR3 region: CASKEPNEQFF. The chain couples TRBV6-1 to TRBJ2-1. The CDR3 is 11 residues long. Germline lookup yields CDR1 MNHNS and CDR2 SASEGT.

CDR3 sequence: CAINAQKNTEAFF. This sequence joins TRBV10-3 and TRBJ1-1. In germline, CDR1 is ENHRY, CDR2 SYGVKD. This CDR3 has 13 residues.

The chain links TRBV18 to TRBJ1-1; the D call of TRBD1 rests on TCRdb alone, since no DNA is present to check it. CDR1 is KGHSH and CDR2 is LQKENI in the germline V gene. The CDR3 is 13 residues long. CDR3 sequence: CASSPTGSWEAFF.

The chain couples TRBV5-1 to TRBJ1-1. The CDR3 totals 14 residues. CDR1 and CDR2 from the germline V gene are SGHRS and YFSETQ. The CDR3 sequence is CASSLSGGYTEAFF.

The chain combines TRBV5-1 with TRBJ1-3. The germline V gene has CDR1 SGHRS and CDR2 YFSETQ. This CDR3 has 13 residues. The CDR3 spells CASSLAAGNTIYF.